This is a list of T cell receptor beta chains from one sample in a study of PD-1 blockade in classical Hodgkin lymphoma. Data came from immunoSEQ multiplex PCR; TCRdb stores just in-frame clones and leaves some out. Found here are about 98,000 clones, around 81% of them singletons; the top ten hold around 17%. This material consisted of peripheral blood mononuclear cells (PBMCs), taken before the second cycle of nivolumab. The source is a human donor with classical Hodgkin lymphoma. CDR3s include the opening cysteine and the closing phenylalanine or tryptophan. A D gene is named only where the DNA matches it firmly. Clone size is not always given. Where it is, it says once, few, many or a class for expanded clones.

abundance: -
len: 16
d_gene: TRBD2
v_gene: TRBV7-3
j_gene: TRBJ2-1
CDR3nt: TGTGCCAGCAGCTCCGGACTAGCGGGAGGGCTTGGTGAGCAGTTCTTC
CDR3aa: CASSSGLAGGLGEQFF

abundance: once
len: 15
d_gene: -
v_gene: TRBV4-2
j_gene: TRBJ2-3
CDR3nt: TGTGCCAGCAGCCAAGAATTGGGGAGCACAGATACGCAGTATTTT
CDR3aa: CASSQELGSTDTQYF

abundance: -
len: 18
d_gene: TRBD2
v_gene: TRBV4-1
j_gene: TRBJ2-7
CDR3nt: TGCGCCAGCAGCCAAGACACGCTAGCGGGAATCAGCTCCTACGAGCAGTACTTC
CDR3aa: CASSQDTLAGISSYEQYF

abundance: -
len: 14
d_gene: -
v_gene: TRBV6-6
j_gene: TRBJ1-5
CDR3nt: TGTGCCAGCAGTTCTTACTCGGTGCATCAGCCCCAGCATTTT
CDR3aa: CASSSYSVHQPQHF

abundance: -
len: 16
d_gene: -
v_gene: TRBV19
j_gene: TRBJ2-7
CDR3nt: TGTGCCAGTAGTGGGATGAGTACGGCAAGGGGCTACGAGCAGTACTTC
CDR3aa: CASSGMSTARGYEQYF

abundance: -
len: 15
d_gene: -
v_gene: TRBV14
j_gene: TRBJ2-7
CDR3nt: TGTGCCAGCAGCCCGCAGACAGGCCAACCCTACGAGCAGTACTTC
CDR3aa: CASSPQTGQPYEQYF

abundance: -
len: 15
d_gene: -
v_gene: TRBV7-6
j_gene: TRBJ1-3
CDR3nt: TGTGCCAGCAGCTTACAGCCTAACTCTGGAAACACCATATATTTT
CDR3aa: CASSLQPNSGNTIYF

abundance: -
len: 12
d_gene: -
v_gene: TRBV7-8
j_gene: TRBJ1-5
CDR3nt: TGTGCCAGCAGCTTACAAAATCAGCCCCAGCATTTT
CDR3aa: CASSLQNQPQHF

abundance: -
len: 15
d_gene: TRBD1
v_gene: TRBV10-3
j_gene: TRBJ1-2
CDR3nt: TGTGCCATCAGTGAGTCGGGACAGGGTTATGATGGCTACACCTTC
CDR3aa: CAISESGQGYDGYTF

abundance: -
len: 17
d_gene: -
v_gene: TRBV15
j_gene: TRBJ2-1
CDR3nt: TGTGCCACCAGCAGAGTGGCTGTGACAAGCTCCTACAATGAGCAGTTCTTC
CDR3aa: CATSRVAVTSSYNEQFF

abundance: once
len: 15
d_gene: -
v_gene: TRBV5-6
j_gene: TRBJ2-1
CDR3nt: TGTGCCAGCAGCTTCCCCGGGACCGGACATGATGAGCAGTTCTTC
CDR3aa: CASSFPGTGHDEQFF

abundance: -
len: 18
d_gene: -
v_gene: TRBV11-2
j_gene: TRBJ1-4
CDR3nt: TGTGCCAGCAGCTCCCCCCGGGGGCGGACAGAAGTTAATGAAAAACTGTTTTTT
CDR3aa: CASSSPRGRTEVNEKLFF

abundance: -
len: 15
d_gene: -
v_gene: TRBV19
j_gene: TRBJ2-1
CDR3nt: TGTGCCAGTAGTATGGCGGGCGGCTCCTACAATGAGCAGTTCTTC
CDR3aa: CASSMAGGSYNEQFF

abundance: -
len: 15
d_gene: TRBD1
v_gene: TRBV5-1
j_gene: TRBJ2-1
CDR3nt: TGCGCCAGCAGCTTGGCGGACAGGATATACAATGAGCAGTTCTTC
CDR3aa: CASSLADRIYNEQFF

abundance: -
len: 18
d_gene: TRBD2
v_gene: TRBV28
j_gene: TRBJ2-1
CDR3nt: TGTGCCAGCAGCGGCCTCCGGGGTAGCGGGGGATCCTACAATGAGCAGTTCTTC
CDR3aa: CASSGLRGSGGSYNEQFF

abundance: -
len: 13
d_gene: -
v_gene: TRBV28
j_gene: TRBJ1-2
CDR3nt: TGTGCCAGCAGTTTAGTCGGATTCTATGGCTACACCTTC
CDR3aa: CASSLVGFYGYTF

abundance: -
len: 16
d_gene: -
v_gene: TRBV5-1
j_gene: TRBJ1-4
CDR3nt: TGCGCCAGCAGCTTGGGGCATGCTGGGTCTGAGGAAAAACTGTTTTTT
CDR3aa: CASSLGHAGSEEKLFF

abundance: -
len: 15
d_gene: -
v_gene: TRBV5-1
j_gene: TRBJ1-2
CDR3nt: TGCGCCAGCACCCCCAATGTGGGGCAACGGGGTGGCTACACCTTC
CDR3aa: CASTPNVGQRGGYTF

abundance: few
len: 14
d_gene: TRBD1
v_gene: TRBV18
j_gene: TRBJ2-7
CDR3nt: TGTGCCAGCTCACCAGGTGGGGACAGCTACGAGCAGTACTTC
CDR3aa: CASSPGGDSYEQYF

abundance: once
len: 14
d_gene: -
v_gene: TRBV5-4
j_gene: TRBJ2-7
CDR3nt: TGTGCCAGCAGCTTCAACGGACTGGGGACCGAGCAGTACTTC
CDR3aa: CASSFNGLGTEQYF

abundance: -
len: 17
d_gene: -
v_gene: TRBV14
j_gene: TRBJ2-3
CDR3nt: TGTGCCAGCAGCCCCCTTCCGGGAGCCCAGACTACGGATACGCAGTATTTT
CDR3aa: CASSPLPGAQTTDTQYF

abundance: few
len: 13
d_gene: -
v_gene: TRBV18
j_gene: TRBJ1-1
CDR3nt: TGTGCCAGCTCACTCAAGCCGAACACTGAAGCTTTCTTT
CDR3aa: CASSLKPNTEAFF

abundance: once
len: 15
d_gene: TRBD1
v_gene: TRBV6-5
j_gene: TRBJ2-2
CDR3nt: TGTGCCAGCAGGCCTGGCACAGGGGAGACCGGGGAGCTGTTTTTT
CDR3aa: CASRPGTGETGELFF

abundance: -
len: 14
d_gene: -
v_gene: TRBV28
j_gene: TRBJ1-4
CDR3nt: TGTGCCAGCAGTTCCTCAGGACAGAATGAAAAACTGTTTTTT
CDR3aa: CASSSSGQNEKLFF

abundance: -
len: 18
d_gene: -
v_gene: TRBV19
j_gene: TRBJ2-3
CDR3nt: TGTGCCAGTAGCCCAAGGAGTCCAGGGCCCCCTAGCACAGATACGCAGTATTTT
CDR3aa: CASSPRSPGPPSTDTQYF

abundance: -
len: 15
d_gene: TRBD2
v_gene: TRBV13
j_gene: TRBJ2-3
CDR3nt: TGTGCCAGCAGCCCGCTAGCGGGAGCCACAGATACGCAGTATTTT
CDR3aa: CASSPLAGATDTQYF

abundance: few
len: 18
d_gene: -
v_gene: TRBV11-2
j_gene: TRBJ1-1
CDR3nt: TGTGCCAGCAGTCGAACGGCCCGGCAGGGGATATTGAACACTGAAGCTTTCTTT
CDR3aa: CASSRTARQGILNTEAFF

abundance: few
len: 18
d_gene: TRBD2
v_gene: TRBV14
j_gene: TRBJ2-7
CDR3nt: TGTGCCAGCAGCCCTCGGACTAGCGGGAGGGTATCGTTCTACGAGCAGTACTTC
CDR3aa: CASSPRTSGRVSFYEQYF

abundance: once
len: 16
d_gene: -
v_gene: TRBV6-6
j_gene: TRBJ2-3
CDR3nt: TGTGCCAGCAGTTTTGCCCAGGGTGGCGTCACAGATACGCAGTATTTT
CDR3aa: CASSFAQGGVTDTQYF

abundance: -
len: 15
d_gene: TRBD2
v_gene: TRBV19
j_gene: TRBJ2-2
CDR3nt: TGTGCCAGTACGGTGCTAGCGGGAAACACCGGGGAGCTGTTTTTT
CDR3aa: CASTVLAGNTGELFF

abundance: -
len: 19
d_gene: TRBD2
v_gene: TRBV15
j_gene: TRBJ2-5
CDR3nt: TGTGCCACCAGTCGCAAGTCGGGACTAGCGGGACGAGTTGGGGAGACCCAGTACTTC
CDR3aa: CATSRKSGLAGRVGETQYF

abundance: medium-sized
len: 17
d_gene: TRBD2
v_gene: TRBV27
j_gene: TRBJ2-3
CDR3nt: TGTGCCAGCAGTTCCCATATAGCGGGGGCCAGCACAGATACGCAGTATTTT
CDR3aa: CASSSHIAGASTDTQYF

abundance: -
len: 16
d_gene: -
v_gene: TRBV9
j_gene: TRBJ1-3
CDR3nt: TGTGCCAGCAGCTGGGGTACGGCCGACTCTGGAAACACCATATATTTT
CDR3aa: CASSWGTADSGNTIYF

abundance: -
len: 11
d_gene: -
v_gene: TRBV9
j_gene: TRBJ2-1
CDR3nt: TGTGCCAGCAGCGCAACCAATGAGCAGTTCTTC
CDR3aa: CASSATNEQFF

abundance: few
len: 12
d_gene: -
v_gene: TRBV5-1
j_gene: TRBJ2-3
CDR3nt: TGCGCCAGCAGCTTCGACGGAGACTGGCAGTATTTT
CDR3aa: CASSFDGDWQYF

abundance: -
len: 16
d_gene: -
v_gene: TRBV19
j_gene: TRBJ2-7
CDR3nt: TGTGCCAGTAGTATGGTATTCAGGGCTGGGGACTACGAGCAGTACTTC
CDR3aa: CASSMVFRAGDYEQYF

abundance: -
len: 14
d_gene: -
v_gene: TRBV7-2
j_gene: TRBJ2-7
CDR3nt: TGTGCCAGCAGCTATATTGACGGCCCTTACGAGCAGTACTTC
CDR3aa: CASSYIDGPYEQYF

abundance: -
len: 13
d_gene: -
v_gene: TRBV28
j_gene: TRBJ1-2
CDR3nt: TGTGCCAGCAGTTCAACACCCAACTATGGCTACACCTTC
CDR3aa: CASSSTPNYGYTF

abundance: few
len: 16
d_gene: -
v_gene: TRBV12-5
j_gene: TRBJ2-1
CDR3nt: TGTGCTAGTGGTTTGCCCCTTGGGGGAGATAGAAATGAGCAGTTCTTC
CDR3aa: CASGLPLGGDRNEQFF

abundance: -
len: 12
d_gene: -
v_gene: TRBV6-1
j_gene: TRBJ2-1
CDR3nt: TGTGCCGTCTGGGGGCCCTACAATGAGCAGTTCTTC
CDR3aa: CAVWGPYNEQFF

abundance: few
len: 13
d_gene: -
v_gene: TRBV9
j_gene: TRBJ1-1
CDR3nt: TGTGCCAGCAGCGTAGTCCCCCGGGGGGAAGCTTTCTTT
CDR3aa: CASSVVPRGEAFF

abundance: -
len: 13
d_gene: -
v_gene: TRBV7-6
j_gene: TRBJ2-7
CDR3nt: TGTGCCAGCAGCTCTCGGGACTCCTACGAGCAGTACTTC
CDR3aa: CASSSRDSYEQYF

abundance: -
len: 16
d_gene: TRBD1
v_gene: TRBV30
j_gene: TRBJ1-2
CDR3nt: TGTGCCTGGAGTGCCCCGGACAGGGGGCAACGGGGTGGCTACACCTTC
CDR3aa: CAWSAPDRGQRGGYTF

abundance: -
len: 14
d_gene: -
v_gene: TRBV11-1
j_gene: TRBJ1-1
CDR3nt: TGTGCCAGCAGCTTAGAGGGCAGGAGCACTGAAGCTTTCTTT
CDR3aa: CASSLEGRSTEAFF

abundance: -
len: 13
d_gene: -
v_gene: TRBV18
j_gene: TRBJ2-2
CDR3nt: TGTGCCAGCTCACCGAGGAACACCGGGGAGCTGTTTTTT
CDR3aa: CASSPRNTGELFF

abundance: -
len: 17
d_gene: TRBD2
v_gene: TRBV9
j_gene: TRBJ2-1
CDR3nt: TGTGCCAGCAGCGTGCTAGCGGGAGGGTTAGGCAACAATGAGCAGTTCTTC
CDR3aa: CASSVLAGGLGNNEQFF

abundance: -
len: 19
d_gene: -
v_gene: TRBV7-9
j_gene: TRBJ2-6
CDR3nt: TGTGCCAGCAGCCCCTTTTCGGTCCCAGTCAGCTCTGGGGCCAACGTCCTGACTTTC
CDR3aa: CASSPFSVPVSSGANVLTF

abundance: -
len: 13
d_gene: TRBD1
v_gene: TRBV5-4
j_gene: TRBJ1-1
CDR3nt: TGTGCCAGCAGCTTGTCAGGGGGCGGTGAAGCTTTCTTT
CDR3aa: CASSLSGGGEAFF

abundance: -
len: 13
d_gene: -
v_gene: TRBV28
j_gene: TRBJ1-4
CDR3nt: TGTGCCAGCGGGGGCAGGACGTATGAAAAACTGTTTTTT
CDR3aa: CASGGRTYEKLFF

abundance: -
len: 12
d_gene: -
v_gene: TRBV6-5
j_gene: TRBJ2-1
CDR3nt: TGTGCCAGCAGTTACCAAGGTCTCGAGCAGTTCTTC
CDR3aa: CASSYQGLEQFF

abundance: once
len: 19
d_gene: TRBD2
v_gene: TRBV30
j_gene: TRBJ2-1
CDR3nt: TGTGCCTGTTATTGGACTAGCGGGAGTTTTAGCAAATATACCAATGAGCAGTTCTTC
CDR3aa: CACYWTSGSFSKYTNEQFF